The TCR beta chain described here comes from a study of CD8 T cells in Susac syndrome. Study context: Patients with Susac syndrome were, at the time of blood collection, therapy-naive, maintained on corticosteroids, or maintained on intravenous immunoglobulin alone.

Random hexamers served to reverse transcribe roughly 0.5 to 1 ug RNA. By means of immunoSEQ multiplex PCR, TCR beta CDR3 spanning 54 Vbeta and 13 Jbeta underwent amplification. Via MiXCR, TCRdb re-called the immunoSEQ multiplex PCR reads, giving one row per CDR3 protein. The table shows about 200,000 distinct CDR3 sequences, with around nine tenths occurring only once. TCR beta sequences were obtained from blood CD8+ and CD4+ T cells. The J segment lost 1 base and the V segment lost 9 bases, leaving 2 bases of the junction unmatched. The CDR3 consists of 12 residues. The origin of this receptor is a human donor with Susac syndrome. Sequencing was performed on CD4+ T cells from PBMCs. The rearrangement uses TRBV12-3 or TRBV12-4 and TRBJ2-5; TRBD1 aligns across 7 bases. CDR3 DNA: TGTGCCAGTGGGACAGCCCAAGAGACCCAGTACTTC. The encoded protein is CASGTAQETQYF.